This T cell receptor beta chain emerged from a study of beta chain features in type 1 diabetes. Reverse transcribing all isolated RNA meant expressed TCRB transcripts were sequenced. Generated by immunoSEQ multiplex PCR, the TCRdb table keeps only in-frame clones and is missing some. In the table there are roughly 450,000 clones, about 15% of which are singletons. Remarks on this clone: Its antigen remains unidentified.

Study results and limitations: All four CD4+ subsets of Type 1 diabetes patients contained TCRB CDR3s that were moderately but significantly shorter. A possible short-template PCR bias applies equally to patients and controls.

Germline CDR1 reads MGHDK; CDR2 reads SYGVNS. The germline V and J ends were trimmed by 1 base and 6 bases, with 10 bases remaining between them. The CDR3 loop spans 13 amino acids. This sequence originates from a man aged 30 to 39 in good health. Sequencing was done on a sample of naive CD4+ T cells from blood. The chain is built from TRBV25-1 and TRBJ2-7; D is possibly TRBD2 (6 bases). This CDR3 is CASSESGVGEQYF. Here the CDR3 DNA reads TGTGCCAGCAGTGAATCGGGGGTGGGCGAGCAGTACTTC.